A selection of T cell receptor beta chains follows, all from one sample in a study of cytomegalovirus exposure and HLA in healthy donors. Sequencing used immunoSEQ multiplex PCR; TCRdb keeps in-frame clones, though not all of them. The data contain around 100,000 clones, roughly 9.1% of them seen just once; the ten biggest clones take up less than 6%. Specimen: PBMCs. The receptors shown here come from a man aged 35-49 years in good health and CMV-seropositive. CDR3s include the opening cysteine and the closing phenylalanine or tryptophan. Each record gives: J gene, V gene, D gene, clone size, CDR3 length, CDR3 DNA, CDR3 protein. D genes are given only for firm matches. Clone sizes are given selectively: once, few, many, or a class where the clone is expanded.

j_call: TRBJ2-7
v_call: TRBV7-9
d_call: TRBD2
clone_size: NA
cdr3_length: 17
cdr3_nt: TGTGCCAGCAGCTGGGGGGGAGGGGCGGCTCTTCCAACCGAGCAGTACTTC
cdr3_aa: CASSWGGGAALPTEQYF

j_call: TRBJ2-7
v_call: TRBV11-2
d_call: TRBD1
clone_size: NA
cdr3_length: 14
cdr3_nt: TGTGCCAGCAGCTCTCCCCGGACAGGCTACGAGCAGTACTTC
cdr3_aa: CASSSPRTGYEQYF

j_call: TRBJ2-7
v_call: TRBV5-6
d_call: TRBD1
clone_size: NA
cdr3_length: 15
cdr3_nt: TGTGCCAGCAGCTCACGGGACAGGGTATCCCACGAGCAGTACTTC
cdr3_aa: CASSSRDRVSHEQYF

j_call: TRBJ1-2
v_call: TRBV28
d_call: TRBD1
clone_size: few
cdr3_length: 15
cdr3_nt: TGTGCCAGCAGTTTATGGGGGACAGGGGCATATGGCTACACCTTC
cdr3_aa: CASSLWGTGAYGYTF

j_call: TRBJ2-7
v_call: TRBV29-1
d_call: TRBD2
clone_size: NA
cdr3_length: 17
cdr3_nt: TGCAGCGTTGAACTAGCGGGAGCGCGCGACGGGATCTGGGAGCAGTACTTC
cdr3_aa: CSVELAGARDGIWEQYF

j_call: TRBJ1-1
v_call: TRBV5-4
d_call: TRBD1
clone_size: NA
cdr3_length: 15
cdr3_nt: TGTGCCAGCAGCTTGGGGACAGGTTGGGACACTGAAGCTTTCTTT
cdr3_aa: CASSLGTGWDTEAFF

j_call: TRBJ1-2
v_call: TRBV7-2
d_call: NA
clone_size: NA
cdr3_length: 15
cdr3_nt: TGTGCCAGCAGCTTCCTCCCGGGTGAAACTTCTGGCTACACCTTC
cdr3_aa: CASSFLPGETSGYTF

j_call: TRBJ1-5
v_call: TRBV7-8
d_call: TRBD1
clone_size: many
cdr3_length: 16
cdr3_nt: TGTGCCAGCAGCCCCTATAGGACAGGGGGCAATCAGCCCCAGCATTTT
cdr3_aa: CASSPYRTGGNQPQHF

j_call: TRBJ2-3
v_call: TRBV7-2
d_call: TRBD2
clone_size: few
cdr3_length: 15
cdr3_nt: TGTGCCAGCAGCCCAAGCGGGACCCCCCCAGATACGCAGTATTTT
cdr3_aa: CASSPSGTPPDTQYF

j_call: TRBJ2-3
v_call: TRBV25-1
d_call: TRBD2
clone_size: few
cdr3_length: 16
cdr3_nt: TGTGCCAGCAGTGCCGGGACTAGCGGTAGCACAGATACGCAGTATTTT
cdr3_aa: CASSAGTSGSTDTQYF

j_call: TRBJ2-7
v_call: TRBV7-9
d_call: TRBD1
clone_size: NA
cdr3_length: 15
cdr3_nt: TGTGCCAGCAGCCCCGGGACAGGGGGAACCTACGAGCAGTACTTC
cdr3_aa: CASSPGTGGTYEQYF

j_call: TRBJ2-6
v_call: TRBV27
d_call: TRBD1
clone_size: few
cdr3_length: 16
cdr3_nt: TGTGCCAGCAGTTTATTGAGGGGGCGCGGGGCCAACGTCCTGACTTTC
cdr3_aa: CASSLLRGRGANVLTF

j_call: TRBJ1-4
v_call: TRBV2
d_call: TRBD1
clone_size: few
cdr3_length: 13
cdr3_nt: TGTGCCAGCCTTTCGGACAGGCGTGAAAAACTGTTTTTT
cdr3_aa: CASLSDRREKLFF

j_call: TRBJ2-7
v_call: TRBV13
d_call: NA
clone_size: NA
cdr3_length: 17
cdr3_nt: TGTGCCAGCAGCTTACCCCTCGTGGGGCTAGCGATTCATGAGCAGTACTTC
cdr3_aa: CASSLPLVGLAIHEQYF

j_call: TRBJ1-1
v_call: TRBV9
d_call: TRBD1
clone_size: few
cdr3_length: 13
cdr3_nt: TGTGCCAGCAGCGAGGGGACAGGGACTGAAGCTTTCTTT
cdr3_aa: CASSEGTGTEAFF

j_call: TRBJ2-7
v_call: TRBV6-5
d_call: NA
clone_size: NA
cdr3_length: 15
cdr3_nt: TGTGCCAGCAGTTACTCGGCAGGGCCCTCCTACGAGCAGTACTTC
cdr3_aa: CASSYSAGPSYEQYF

j_call: TRBJ2-2
v_call: TRBV6-1
d_call: NA
clone_size: few
cdr3_length: 14
cdr3_nt: TGTGCCAGCAGTGAAGAAAGAAGGAGCGGGGAGCTGTTTTTT
cdr3_aa: CASSEERRSGELFF

j_call: TRBJ1-2
v_call: TRBV7-2
d_call: NA
clone_size: NA
cdr3_length: 15
cdr3_nt: TGTGCCAGCAGCTTAGTGGCAGGGCTAGAATATGGCTACACCTTC
cdr3_aa: CASSLVAGLEYGYTF

j_call: TRBJ1-2
v_call: TRBV4-1
d_call: NA
clone_size: many
cdr3_length: 13
cdr3_nt: TGCGCCAGCAGGGGCAGTGGGAACTATGGCTACACCTTC
cdr3_aa: CASRGSGNYGYTF

j_call: TRBJ2-7
v_call: TRBV5-1
d_call: TRBD1
clone_size: NA
cdr3_length: 15
cdr3_nt: TGCGCCAGCAGCTTGGTAGGGACAGGGGCTTACGAGCAGTACTTC
cdr3_aa: CASSLVGTGAYEQYF

j_call: TRBJ2-1
v_call: TRBV2
d_call: TRBD2
clone_size: NA
cdr3_length: 15
cdr3_nt: TGTGCCAGGACGGTGGGAGCGGGGAACTACAATGAGCAGTTCTTC
cdr3_aa: CARTVGAGNYNEQFF

j_call: TRBJ2-4
v_call: TRBV6-5
d_call: NA
clone_size: NA
cdr3_length: 14
cdr3_nt: TGTGCCAGCACTCCAGGGCTAGCCAAAAACATTCAGTACTTC
cdr3_aa: CASTPGLAKNIQYF

j_call: TRBJ2-4
v_call: TRBV2
d_call: NA
clone_size: few
cdr3_length: 17
cdr3_nt: TGTGCCAGCACCCTACCGGCCGGGGGTGAGGCCAAAAACATTCAGTACTTC
cdr3_aa: CASTLPAGGEAKNIQYF

j_call: TRBJ2-7
v_call: TRBV6-5
d_call: TRBD1
clone_size: few
cdr3_length: 15
cdr3_nt: TGTGCCAGCAGTTACTCGGGGACAGGGGGGTACGAGCAGTACTTC
cdr3_aa: CASSYSGTGGYEQYF

j_call: TRBJ2-3
v_call: TRBV28
d_call: TRBD2
clone_size: NA
cdr3_length: 15
cdr3_nt: TGTGCCAGCAAGCTAGCTAGCGGACGCACAGATACGCAGTATTTT
cdr3_aa: CASKLASGRTDTQYF

j_call: TRBJ2-3
v_call: TRBV10-3
d_call: TRBD2
clone_size: NA
cdr3_length: 15
cdr3_nt: TGTGCCATCAGCCTGGGACTAGCGGGGCGGGATACGCAGTATTTT
cdr3_aa: CAISLGLAGRDTQYF

j_call: TRBJ2-1
v_call: TRBV29-1
d_call: TRBD2
clone_size: few
cdr3_length: 15
cdr3_nt: TGCAGCGTTGATCTTAGTGGCGGGGGGTACAATGAGCAGTTCTTC
cdr3_aa: CSVDLSGGGYNEQFF